One and the same sample provided the 8 T cell receptor beta chains below, sequenced in a study of blood T cell repertoires in COVID-19. Some clones are missing from TCRdb's copy, which holds only in-frame ones; the method was immunoSEQ multiplex PCR. The data show 130,000 or so clones, with approximately 80% seen just once and 12% held by the top ten. The material sequenced was peripheral blood. These receptors all come from a woman aged 60-70 years with acute or convalescent COVID-19.

This chain uses TRBV5-1 with TRBJ1-2; 12 nucleotides line up with TRBD1. The CDR3 is 15 amino acids. J gave up 7 bases and V 8 bases, and 12 bases lay outside the gene matches. The germline gives CDR1 SGHRS, CDR2 YFSETQ. The CDR3 DNA reads TGCGCCAGTTCATTTGGGGACAGGGGGCTTGGTGGCTACACCTTC. Its protein product is CASSFGDRGLGGYTF.

The chain recombines TRBV6-5 with TRBJ1-2; 8 bases match TRBD1. This CDR3 has 14 amino acids. Germline V lookup: CDR1 MNHEY, CDR2 SVGAGI. V was pared by 6 bases and J by 3 bases, with 6 bases of the junction left unmatched. The CDR3 bases are TGTGCCAGCAGGTCGGGGACAGGCGACTATGGCTACACCTTC. Its translation is CASRSGTGDYGYTF.

The chain links TRBV10-1 to TRBJ2-7, with a tentative D call TRBD1 (5 bases). Germline-derived CDR1 and CDR2 are WNHNN and SYGVQD (reference sequence). The CDR3 runs to 13 residues. CDR3 sequence reads: CASIEDTDYEQYV. CDR3 nucleotide sequence: TGCGCCAGCATTGAGGACACTGATTACGAGCAGTACGTC.

The chain uses TRBV7-9 and TRBJ1-3; 9 bases line up with TRBD1. Per germline, CDR1 SEHNR and CDR2 FQNEAQ (reference sequence). The trim removed 5 bases at V and 7 bases at J, leaving 9 bases unmatched. This CDR3 contains 15 residues. CDR3 DNA sequence: TGTGCCAGCAGCCTCGACAGGGGGTATGGTAACACCATATATTTT. The encoded protein is CASSLDRGYGNTIYF.

This clone was seen just once. V and J are TRBV7-9 and TRBJ1-3; TRBD1 agrees at 8 bases. The CDR3 covers 17 residues. Per germline, CDR1 SEHNR and CDR2 FQNEAQ (reference sequence). V dropped 3 bases and J dropped 0; count of bases not matched to a gene: 7. CDR3 DNA sequence: TGTGCCAGCAGCTTCACAGGGGGACAGTTCTCTGGAAACACCATATATTTT. Translated, it gives CASSFTGGQFSGNTIYF.

This clone appeared once. V usage is TRBV6-5 and J usage is TRBJ2-1; 9 nucleotides agree with TRBD2. This CDR3 spans 14 amino acids. The V gene's germline CDR1 is MNHEY and CDR2 SVGAGI. The V and J ends lost 8 bases and 6 bases, in that order; junction bases with no gene match: 8. CDR3 coding DNA: TGTGCCAGCGTGGGCGGGGGGGCTGGCAATGAGCAGTTCTTC. Protein: CASVGGGAGNEQFF.

The chain couples TRBV10-1 to TRBJ2-3; a weak D match, TRBD1 (7 bases). V lost 6 bases and J 10 bases, leaving 14 bases between the germline ends. Germline assignment: CDR1 WNHNN and CDR2 SYGVQD (reference sequence). The length of the CDR3 is 12 residues. CDR3: CASSRGGGAQYF. The CDR3 DNA sequence: TGCGCCAGCAGCCGTGGAGGGGGCGCGCAGTATTTT.

The chain is built from TRBV7-3 and TRBJ2-5; 9 bases are shared with TRBD1. This CDR3 comprises 16 residues. CDR1 is SGHTA and CDR2 is FQGTGA in the germline V gene. Trimming took 5 bases from V and 4 from J; bases not matched to a gene: 11. Written as DNA, the CDR3 is TGTGCCAGCAGCCCATATGGCGGGACAGGGCGAGAGACCCAGTACTTC. Protein product: CASSPYGGTGRETQYF.